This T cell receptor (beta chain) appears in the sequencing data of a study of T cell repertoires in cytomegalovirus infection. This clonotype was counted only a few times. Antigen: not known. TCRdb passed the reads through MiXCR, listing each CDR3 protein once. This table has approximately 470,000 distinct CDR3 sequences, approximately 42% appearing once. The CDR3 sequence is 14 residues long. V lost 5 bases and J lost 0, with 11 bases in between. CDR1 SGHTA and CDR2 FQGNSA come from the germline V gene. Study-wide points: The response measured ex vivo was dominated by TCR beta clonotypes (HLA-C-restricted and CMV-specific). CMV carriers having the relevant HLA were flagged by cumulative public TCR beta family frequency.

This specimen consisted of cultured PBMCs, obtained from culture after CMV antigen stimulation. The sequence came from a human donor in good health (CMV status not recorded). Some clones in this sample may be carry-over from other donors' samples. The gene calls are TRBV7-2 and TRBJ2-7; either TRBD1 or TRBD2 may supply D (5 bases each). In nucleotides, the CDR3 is TGTGCCAGCAGCATGGGACGATTCTCCTACGAGCAGTACTTC. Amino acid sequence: CASSMGRFSYEQYF.